The 6 T cell receptor beta chains below all came from one sample that was sequenced in a study of T cells after yellow fever vaccination. TCRdb recomputed calls from the 5' RACE reads with MiXCR, one row per CDR3 protein. The data contain 120,000 or so distinct CDR3 sequences, approximately 16% of them singletons. Material: CD8+ T cells sorted from PBMCs, obtained 5 days after the yellow fever booster vaccination. These receptors were taken from a man between 18 and 29 years old who received the YFV17D yellow fever vaccine.

This clonotype has a handful of counts. The chain links TRBV7-2 to TRBJ2-3; 12 bases are shared with TRBD2. The CDR3 contains 17 residues. V was pared by 1 base and J by 3 bases, with 5 bases of the junction left unmatched. Per the germline V gene, CDR1 is SGHTA and CDR2 is FQGNSA. The DNA for the CDR3 is TGTGCCAGCAGCTTAGGGCTAGCGGGGGGGCCGACAGATACGCAGTATTTT. Its protein product is CASSLGLAGGPTDTQYF.

V usage is TRBV18 and J usage is TRBJ2-4; possibly TRBD2 for D (6 bases). The CDR3 runs 14 residues. Germline V gene data show CDR1 as KGHSH and CDR2 as LQKENI. V lost 3 bases and J 5 bases, leaving 11 bases between the germline ends. For the CDR3, the DNA is TGTGCCAGCTCACCCCCGGGGGACGAAAACATTCAGTACTTC. This codes for CASSPPGDENIQYF.

This clonotype was seen ten or more times. The chain has TRBV7-9 and TRBJ2-3, with TRBD2 matching over 8 bases. V dropped 6 bases and J dropped 2; count of bases not matched to a gene: 13. The V gene's germline CDR1 is SEHNR and CDR2 FQNEAQ (reference sequence). The CDR3 runs 17 residues. The CDR3 loop is CASRTTGTSRHTDTQYF. CDR3 nucleotide sequence: TGTGCCAGCAGGACCACCGGGACTAGTCGACACACAGATACGCAGTATTTT.

This clonotype was picked up many times. The J gene is TRBJ2-2, the V gene TRBV12-3 or TRBV12-4; the match to TRBD1 covers 11 bases. The CDR3 consists of 13 residues. CDR3 protein: CVTDRGPHGELFF. The DNA of the CDR3 is TGTGTTACGGACAGGGGGCCTCACGGGGAGCTGTTTTTT.

This chain joins TRBV12-3 or TRBV12-4 and TRBJ1-5; TRBD1 matches at 9 bases. The CDR3 contains 15 residues. The trim removed 0 bases at V and 6 bases at J, leaving 3 bases unmatched. The CDR3 DNA follows: TGTGCCAGCAGTTTAGCTGGACAGGGGACTCAGCCCCAGCATTTT. Encoded protein: CASSLAGQGTQPQHF.

The chain uses TRBV4-1 and TRBJ2-5; 8 bases are a match to TRBD2. After removal of 0 bases from V and 5 bases from J, the junction contained 11 bases not matched to a gene. The CDR3 contains 17 residues. CDR1 and CDR2 (germline): MGHRA, YSYEKL. CDR3 DNA: TGCGCCAGCAGCCAAGATAACCGGGGGGGCGGTAGGGAGACCCAGTACTTC. Its translation is CASSQDNRGGGRETQYF.